A single sample gave rise to the 17 T cell receptor beta chains below, sequenced in a study of blood T cell repertoires in COVID-19. Sequenced by immunoSEQ multiplex PCR; TCRdb stores in-frame clones only, minus some. The sample has about 56,000 clones, 84% seen once. The sequenced sample was peripheral blood. The source is a man aged 60-69 years with COVID-19, enrolled during active disease.

The V gene is TRBV2, the J gene TRBJ2-7, with 12 bases aligning to TRBD1. The CDR3 contains 14 residues. Germline V gene data show CDR1 as SNHLY and CDR2 as FYNNEI. V shed 6 bases, J shed 4 bases, and the junction held 4 bases outside the gene matches. CDR3 amino acids: CASRGQGAPYEQYF. In DNA form, the CDR3 reads TGTGCCAGCAGGGGACAGGGGGCTCCATACGAGCAGTACTTC.

The chain has TRBV6-4 and TRBJ2-2; 7 bases fit TRBD1. Germline CDR1 is MRHNA and CDR2 is SNTAGT. The CDR3 consists of 14 residues. Germline trimming cut 5 bases from V and 5 bases from J; bases unmatched to any gene: 5. The CDR3 spells CASSTGARTGELFF. CDR3 DNA: TGTGCCAGCAGTACAGGGGCCAGGACCGGGGAGCTGTTTTTT.

The V gene is TRBV29-1, the J gene TRBJ1-4; TRBD1 is a possible D gene (5 bases). With 7 bases removed from V and 0 bases from J, the gap between germline ends came to 15 bases. From germline, CDR1 is SQVTM and CDR2 ANQGSEA. The CDR3 spans 15 residues. CDR3 nucleotides: TGCAGCGCCTCCCCGGGGGGTTCAACTAATGAAAAACTGTTTTTT. Translation: CSASPGGSTNEKLFF. The whole variable domain, filled in from reference TRBV29-1 and TRBJ1-4, reads SAVISQKPSRDICQRGTSLTIQCQVDSQVTMMFWYRQQPGQSLTLIATANQGSEATYESGFVIDKFPISRPNLTFSTLTVSNMSPEDSSIYLCSASPGGSTNEKLFFGSGTQLSVL.

The chain joins TRBV10-3 to TRBJ1-2; 7 bases align to TRBD1. Germline V gives CDR1 ENHRY, CDR2 SYGVKD. The V gene end was trimmed by 10 bases and the J gene end by 6 bases; junction bases not matched to a gene: 8. The CDR3 is 12 amino acids. Here the CDR3 reads CATSTGSNGYTF. CDR3 coding DNA: TGTGCCACCTCGACAGGGTCCAATGGCTACACCTTC.

V is TRBV3-1 (or the pseudogene TRBV3-2) and J is TRBJ2-5; 7 bases fit TRBD2. This CDR3 has 13 residues. V gave up 4 bases and J gave up 5 bases; unmatched junction bases: 4. The germline gives CDR1 LGHDT, CDR2 YNNKEL (reference sequence). The CDR3 is CASSRLAAETQYF. CDR3 coding DNA: TGTGCCAGCAGCCGACTAGCCGCTGAGACCCAGTACTTC.

This chain links TRBV19 with TRBJ1-3; D is possibly TRBD1 (6 bases). Between the trimmed V and J ends, which lost 9 bases and 3 bases, there was a span of 9 bases. The CDR3 has 12 amino acids. CDR1 and CDR2 (germline): LNHDA, SQIVND (reference sequence). CDR3 residues: CASRTDGNTIYF. The CDR3 DNA reads TGTGCCAGCAGGACAGATGGAAACACCATATATTTT.

This chain connects TRBV7-2 to TRBJ2-3, with 9 bases lining up with TRBD2. The CDR3 sequence is 16 residues long. Germline loops: CDR1 SGHTA, CDR2 FQGNSA. V was pared by 7 bases and J by 5 bases, with 13 bases of the junction left unmatched. The CDR3 reads CASIRGFAGGEDTQYF. The CDR3 DNA follows: TGTGCCAGCATTAGAGGGTTTGCGGGAGGGGAAGATACGCAGTATTTT. The full variable domain, rest sourced from reference TRBV7-2 and TRBJ2-3, is GAGVSQSPSNKVTEKGKDVELRCDPISGHTALYWYRQSLGQGLEFLIYFQGNSAPDKSGLPSDRFSAERTGGSVSTLTIQRTQQEDSAVYLCASIRGFAGGEDTQYFGPGTRLTVL.

This rearrangement joins TRBV24-1 to TRBJ2-1, with 8 bases fitting TRBD2. Germline trimming cut 1 base from V and 6 bases from J; bases unmatched to any gene: 22. This CDR3 has 21 residues. The germline V gene encodes CDR1 KGHDR and CDR2 SFDVKD. DNA for the CDR3: TGTGCCACCAGTGATTTTCGCGGGGGAAAAACCGGGACTGGGACTAGCAATGAGCAGTTCTTC. Translating gives CATSDFRGGKTGTGTSNEQFF.

The chain joins TRBV7-9 to TRBJ2-5; 8 positions match TRBD1. The V and J ends lost 1 base and 4 bases, in that order; junction bases with no gene match: 5. Germline V gene lookup returns CDR1 SEHNR and CDR2 FQNEAQ (reference sequence). The CDR3 contains 15 residues. The CDR3 sequence: CASSLDGQGAETQYF. The CDR3 nucleotides are TGTGCCAGCAGCTTAGATGGGCAGGGGGCAGAGACCCAGTACTTC.

This chain connects TRBV11-2 to TRBJ1-2; TRBD1 is a possible D gene (6 bases). The CDR3 runs 14 residues. In germline, CDR1 is SGHAT, CDR2 FQNNGV. V was pared by 5 bases and J by 4 bases, with 14 bases between. CDR3 loop: CASSPAGQFYGYTF. Here the CDR3 DNA reads TGTGCCAGCAGCCCCGCAGGACAGTTCTATGGCTACACCTTC.

The chain uses TRBV2 and TRBJ1-1; 8 bases align to TRBD1. This CDR3 contains 14 residues. V gave up 4 bases and J gave up 4 bases; unmatched junction bases: 5. Per the germline V gene, CDR1 is SNHLY and CDR2 is FYNNEI. The CDR3 here is CASSARQGLTEAFF. The CDR3 DNA is TGTGCCAGCAGTGCACGACAGGGGCTCACTGAAGCTTTCTTT.

This chain links TRBV5-4 with TRBJ1-4, with 8 bases lining up with TRBD1. This CDR3 contains 14 residues. With V trimmed by 5 bases and J by 7 bases, 7 bases remained unmatched. CDR1 and CDR2 (germline): SGHNT, YYREEE (reference sequence). The chain's CDR3 is CASSLDRAGEKLFF. CDR3 nucleotides: TGTGCCAGCAGTCTGGACAGGGCGGGTGAAAAACTGTTTTTT.

V and J are TRBV5-1 and TRBJ1-3; D is undetermined. V lost 0 bases and J 2 bases, leaving 9 bases between the germline ends. The CDR3 is 15 residues long. The germline V gene encodes CDR1 SGHRS and CDR2 YFSETQ. DNA of the CDR3: TGCGCCAGCAGCTTGGATCAAGGAGCTGGAAACACCATATATTTT. Encoded protein: CASSLDQGAGNTIYF.

The chain employs TRBV24-1 and TRBJ1-5; D is possibly TRBD1 (6 bases). Germline CDR1 is KGHDR and CDR2 is SFDVKD. This CDR3 has 15 residues. The V and J ends lost 5 bases and 6 bases respectively, with 16 bases between them. CDR3 protein: CATSGTGIGGQPQHF. CDR3 DNA sequence: TGTGCCACCAGTGGTACAGGGATAGGGGGTCAGCCCCAGCATTTT.

The rearrangement links TRBV5-4 to TRBJ1-3, with 7 positions matching TRBD1. V lost 3 bases and J lost 0; bases outside the gene matches: 6. The CDR3 length is 16 residues. The germline V gene encodes CDR1 SGHNT and CDR2 YYREEE (reference sequence). CDR3 sequence (DNA): TGTGCCAGCAGCTCGGGACAGACTAACTCTGGAAACACCATATATTTT. It specifies CASSSGQTNSGNTIYF.

CDR3 sequence reads: CAISESASGYVEQFF. CDR3 bases: TGTGCCATCAGTGAGTCCGCTAGCGGTTATGTTGAGCAGTTCTTC. The V and J genes are TRBV10-3 and TRBJ2-1; 7 nucleotides match TRBD2. V shed 0 bases, J shed 9 bases, and the junction held 8 bases outside the gene matches. This CDR3 is built from 15 residues. In germline, CDR1 is ENHRY, CDR2 SYGVKD.

The chain carries TRBV28 and TRBJ2-1; 7 nucleotides align to TRBD2. The length of the CDR3 is 13 residues. Per germline, CDR1 MDHEN and CDR2 SYDVKM. The V gene end was trimmed by 7 bases and the J gene end by 8 bases; junction bases not matched to a gene: 8. CDR3 loop: CASTLGRAHEQFF. CDR3 in DNA: TGTGCCAGCACCCTAGGGAGGGCTCATGAGCAGTTCTTC.